This is a list of T cell receptor beta chains from one sample in a study of low-dose radiotherapy and immunotherapy resistance in tumors. TCRdb called the reads again in MiXCR, with one record for every CDR3 protein. The table lists about 50,000 distinct CDR3 sequences, about 12% of them singletons. The sample consisted of PBMCs, taken before treatment. These receptor sequences come from a female donor with ovarian cancer. Each CDR3 is given with its conserved first and last residue. The D gene is left open where the match is weak. Where a row states a size, it is once, few, many or the class of an expanded clone; other rows omit it.

j_call d_call cdr3_length clone_size v_call cdr3_aa cdr3_nt
TRBJ1-5 - 15 - TRBV18 CASSPADYSNQPQHF TGTGCCAGCTCACCAGCGGACTATAGCAATCAGCCCCAGCATTTT
TRBJ1-2 TRBD1 13 few TRBV12-3/TRBV12-4 CASSIGTAGGYTF TGTGCCAGCAGTATCGGGACAGCTGGTGGCTACACCTTC
TRBJ2-1 - 14 many TRBV9 CASSAGVGGYEQFF TGTGCCAGCAGCGCGGGGGTAGGGGGCTATGAGCAGTTCTTC
TRBJ2-1 TRBD1 12 few TRBV30 CAWGTGGAEQFF TGTGCCTGGGGGACAGGGGGCGCTGAGCAGTTCTTC
TRBJ2-5 TRBD2 15 - TRBV7-2 CASSKGTTVQETQYF TGTGCCAGCAGTAAAGGGACTACGGTGCAAGAGACCCAGTACTTC
TRBJ2-7 - 15 many TRBV7-2 CASARRGQSSYEQYF TGTGCCAGTGCCCGCCGGGGCCAAAGCTCCTACGAGCAGTACTTC
TRBJ2-7 - 13 many TRBV20-1 CSASDSPPYEQYF TGCAGTGCCTCGGACTCACCCCCCTACGAGCAGTACTTC
TRBJ2-2 - 14 many TRBV12-3/TRBV12-4 CASSLEAGPGELFF TGTGCCAGCAGTTTAGAAGCAGGACCCGGGGAGCTGTTTTTT
TRBJ2-7 - 15 many TRBV29-1 CSVWVERVSRYEQYF TGCAGCGTATGGGTGGAGCGGGTATCAAGGTACGAGCAGTACTTC
TRBJ2-3 - 14 many TRBV18 CASSPPWGSDTQYF TGTGCCAGCTCACCACCTTGGGGTTCAGATACGCAGTATTTT
TRBJ2-1 TRBD2 13 few TRBV10-3 CAISSGGENEQFF TGTGCCATCAGTAGCGGGGGGGAAAATGAGCAGTTCTTC
TRBJ1-3 - 13 - TRBV2 CASSTASRNTIYF TGTGCCAGCAGCACGGCGTCCCGAAACACCATATATTTT
TRBJ1-6 - 13 many TRBV5-1 CASSLGDNSPLHF TGCGCCAGCAGCTTGGGGGATAATTCACCCCTCCACTTT
TRBJ2-5 TRBD2 16 - TRBV2 CASSGPITSGAETQYF TGTGCCAGCAGTGGGCCCATTACTAGCGGGGCGGAGACCCAGTACTTC
TRBJ1-2 - 13 - TRBV5-6 CASSLTDNYGYTF TGTGCCAGCAGCCTGACAGACAACTATGGCTACACCTTC
TRBJ2-7 - 13 many TRBV19 CASRDDGTYEQYF TGTGCCAGTAGGGACGACGGAACCTACGAGCAGTACTTC
TRBJ2-2 - 15 few TRBV24-1 CATSAPTPNTGELFF TGTGCCACCAGTGCCCCAACACCGAACACCGGGGAGCTGTTTTTT
TRBJ2-1 - 15 many TRBV5-1 CASSLPRSSYNEQFF TGCGCCAGCAGCTTGCCAAGGAGCTCCTACAATGAGCAGTTCTTC
TRBJ2-5 - 11 many TRBV29-1 CSVESQETQYF TGCAGCGTTGAAAGTCAAGAGACCCAGTACTTC
TRBJ1-4 - 15 many TRBV27 CASSLSGPEGRKLFF TGTGCCAGCAGTTTATCAGGGCCCGAAGGGCGAAAACTGTTTTTT
TRBJ1-2 - 13 many TRBV18 CASSPGSPYGYTF TGTGCCAGCTCACCAGGAAGCCCCTATGGCTACACCTTC
TRBJ2-7 TRBD2 13 many TRBV6-6 CASSLREGVLQYF TGTGCCAGCAGCCTCCGGGAGGGGGTTTTGCAGTACTTC
TRBJ2-7 - 12 many TRBV6-8 CASSTPGGEQYF TGTGCCAGCAGTACCCCCGGGGGCGAGCAGTACTTC
TRBJ1-2 TRBD1 15 many TRBV6-2/TRBV6-3 CASSYAQRQGNGYTF TGTGCCAGCAGTTATGCCCAACGACAGGGTAATGGCTACACCTTC
TRBJ2-3 - 20 many TRBV11-2 CASSLLPRDSSTASTDTQYF TGTGCCAGCAGCCTCCTCCCCCGGGACTCGTCGACAGCTAGCACAGATACGCAGTATTTT
TRBJ2-5 TRBD2 16 many TRBV5-6 CASSLERGLFVGTQYF TGTGCCAGCAGCTTGGAGCGGGGCCTTTTCGTGGGGACCCAGTACTTC
TRBJ1-1 TRBD1 13 - TRBV7-6 CASSFDRGTEAFF TGTGCTAGCAGCTTTGACAGGGGGACTGAAGCTTTCTTT
TRBJ2-7 - 14 many TRBV6-5 CASSYSAGQYEQYF TGTGCCAGCAGTTACTCTGCAGGGCAATACGAGCAGTACTTC
TRBJ1-1 TRBD1 15 many TRBV5-6 CASIETGGFDTEAFF TGTGCCAGCATCGAGACAGGGGGCTTCGACACTGAAGCTTTCTTT
TRBJ2-7 TRBD2 16 many TRBV10-2 CASSEDRGVQWTEQYF TGCGCCAGCAGTGAGGACCGGGGGGTCCAGTGGACCGAGCAGTACTTC
TRBJ2-3 TRBD1 15 many TRBV11-2 CASSLGTGRTDTQYF TGTGCCAGCAGCTTAGGGACAGGAAGGACAGATACGCAGTATTTT
TRBJ2-7 TRBD1 16 few TRBV28 CASSPTLTGVSYEQYF TGTGCCAGCAGCCCTACCCTGACAGGGGTCTCCTACGAGCAGTACTTC
TRBJ2-7 TRBD1 16 many TRBV13 CASSSVRDRSSYEQYF TGTGCCAGCAGCTCCGTCCGGGACAGGAGCTCCTACGAGCAGTACTTC
TRBJ2-1 TRBD2 15 many TRBV4-1 CASSQVGGAYNEQFF TGCGCCAGCAGCCAAGTGGGGGGGGCCTACAATGAGCAGTTCTTC
TRBJ1-6 - 15 - TRBV28 CASSLPPVGDSPLHF TGTGCCAGCAGCTTACCCCCCGTTGGGGATTCACCCCTCCACTTT
TRBJ2-3 - 16 many TRBV5-6 CASSLGTDRVGGTQYF TGTGCCAGCAGCTTGGGTACAGACAGGGTGGGAGGTACGCAGTATTTT
TRBJ2-2 - 23 - TRBV5-1 CASSLVRGGTKNIQYFGAGELFF -
TRBJ2-7 - 11 many TRBV2 CASSEGPEQYF TGTGCCAGCAGTGAGGGCCCCGAGCAGTACTTC
TRBJ2-2 TRBD1 15 many TRBV27 CASKKGAASTGELFF TGTGCCAGCAAGAAGGGGGCGGCGAGTACCGGGGAGCTGTTTTTT
TRBJ2-1 TRBD2 16 - TRBV10-3 CAISERGAGVDNEQFF TGTGCCATCAGTGAGAGGGGAGCGGGAGTCGATAATGAGCAGTTCTTC
TRBJ2-7 - 14 many TRBV7-8 CASSLATGSYEQYF TGTGCCAGCAGCTTAGCGACAGGTTCCTACGAGCAGTACTTC
TRBJ2-7 - 15 few TRBV5-1 CASSLDGTAYYEQYF TGCGCCAGCAGCTTGGACGGGACTGCATACTACGAGCAGTACTTC
TRBJ2-5 - 11 many TRBV6-2/TRBV6-3 CASSYKETQYF TGTGCCAGCAGTTACAAAGAGACCCAGTACTTC
TRBJ2-4 TRBD2 18 many TRBV7-8 CASSLGGRGGLAKNIQYF TGTGCCAGCAGCTTAGGAGGCCGGGGGGGCTTAGCCAAAAACATTCAGTACTTC
TRBJ2-1 - 11 many TRBV6-8 CASSSNRVQFF TGTGCCAGCAGTTCAAACAGGGTACAGTTCTTC
TRBJ2-3 - 13 - TRBV2 CASSERRTDTQYF TGTGCCAGCAGTGAACGGCGGACAGATACGCAGTATTTT
TRBJ1-1 - 13 many TRBV12-3/TRBV12-4 CASWPGPGSEAFF TGTGCCAGTTGGCCGGGCCCCGGTTCTGAAGCTTTCTTT
TRBJ2-1 - 13 many TRBV30 CACPRGLYNEQFF TGTGCCTGTCCCCGAGGACTGTACAATGAGCAGTTCTTC
TRBJ2-7 - 15 many TRBV15 CATSREGSAHYEQYF TGTGCCACCAGCAGAGAAGGCTCAGCCCACTACGAGCAGTACTTC
TRBJ2-6 - 11 many TRBV10-2 CASSGANVLTF TGCGCCAGCTCTGGGGCCAACGTCCTGACTTTC
TRBJ2-2 - 16 many TRBV7-6 CASSSSSVGGTGELFF TGTGCCAGCAGCTCTTCTAGCGTGGGAGGCACCGGGGAGCTGTTTTTT
TRBJ2-5 TRBD2 14 many TRBV7-9 CASSLIAGKETQYF TGTGCCAGCAGCTTAATAGCGGGGAAGGAGACCCAGTACTTC
TRBJ1-1 - 15 many TRBV6-6 CASSYPREGVTEAFF TGTGCCAGCAGTTACCCCAGGGAAGGGGTTACTGAAGCTTTCTTT